The 21 T cell receptor beta chains presented below share a single source sample, sequenced in a study of cytomegalovirus exposure and HLA in healthy donors. In the PCR, 60 Vbeta and 13 Jbeta primers were used. Assay: immunoSEQ multiplex PCR; the TCRdb copy retains only in-frame clones and omits some. Of some 140,000 clones listed, roughly 78% were seen once; the top ten hold 6.5%. Material for sequencing was PBMCs. The receptors stem from a man aged 35 to 55 in good health and CMV-seropositive.

The chain is built from TRBV28 and TRBJ1-1; weak D call: TRBD1 (5 bases). V dropped 8 bases and J dropped 1 base, with 11 bases sitting between them. Per the germline V gene, CDR1 is MDHEN and CDR2 is SYDVKM. CDR3 size: 13 residues. The CDR3 region is CASLGGPNTEAFF. The CDR3 bases are TGTGCCAGCCTCGGGGGACCGAACACTGAAGCTTTCTTT.

V usage is TRBV4-1 and J usage is TRBJ2-7, with unresolved D. CDR3 length: 16 amino acids. Looked up from germline, CDR1 is MGHRA and CDR2 is YSYEKL. Trimming pared 0 bases from V and 2 bases from J, leaving 14 bases between. The DNA of the CDR3 is TGCGCCAGCAGCCAAGATCGGTCGGTCACCACCTACGAGCAGTACTTC. It codes for CASSQDRSVTTYEQYF.

The genes are TRBV18 and TRBJ1-1; D is perhaps TRBD1 (5 bases). The V gene's germline CDR1 is KGHSH and CDR2 LQKENI. V gave up 1 base and J gave up 0 bases, with 6 bases separating them. This CDR3 comprises 14 residues. Here the CDR3 reads CASSPQTVNTEAFF. The CDR3 DNA reads as TGTGCCAGCTCACCACAGACAGTGAACACTGAAGCTTTCTTT.

This clone appeared a few times. This rearrangement joins TRBV25-1 to TRBJ2-7, with D possibly matching TRBD2 (5 bases). The CDR3 has 15 amino acids. Per the germline V gene, CDR1 is MGHDK and CDR2 is SYGVNS. Trimming took off 2 bases at V and 3 bases at J, with 14 bases between the two ends. The CDR3 loop reads CASSEGRVEGYEQYF. CDR3 coding DNA: TGTGCCAGCAGTGAAGGGCGGGTAGAGGGCTACGAGCAGTACTTC.

The V gene is TRBV30, the J gene TRBJ1-6; no clear D gene. The CDR3 totals 16 residues. Germline values: CDR1 GTSNPN, CDR2 SVGIG (reference sequence). V was shortened by 3 bases and J by 4 bases, with 16 bases between the two germline ends. The CDR3 here is CAWSFSGSRYNSPLHF. The CDR3 coding sequence is TGTGCCTGGAGCTTCTCGGGGAGCCGGTATAATTCACCCCTCCACTTT.

V is TRBV6-6 and J is TRBJ2-2, with 10 bases lining up with TRBD2. This CDR3 has 15 amino acids. Germline values: CDR1 MNHNY, CDR2 SVGAGI (reference sequence). The V gene end was trimmed by 10 bases and the J gene end by 5 bases; junction bases not matched to a gene: 10. In DNA, the CDR3 is TGTGCCATCCCAGGCGAGCGGGAGGGGACCGGGGAGCTGTTTTTT. Translation gives CAIPGEREGTGELFF.

This clone has only one observation. One end of the junction is discordant with germline, which a read error may explain. The chain is built from TRBV7-9 and TRBJ1-3; TRBD1 matches at 11 bases. Germline-derived CDR1 and CDR2 are SEHNR and FQNEAQ (reference sequence). The CDR3 runs 16 residues. This CDR3 reads CSSSSGTGGSGNTIYF. As DNA, the CDR3 is TGTTCCAGCAGCTCTGGGACAGGGGGCTCTGGAAACACCATATATTTT.

In regard to this clone: One junction end disagrees with the germline gene, perhaps due to a read error. The chain joins TRBV5-1 to TRBJ2-3; TRBD1 matches 7 bases. Per the germline V gene, CDR1 is SGHRS and CDR2 is YFSETQ. This CDR3 spans 14 amino acids. In nucleotides, the CDR3 is TGCGCCAGCAGCTTGGGAGGGGGCGCAGATGCGCAGTATTTT. It specifies CASSLGGGADAQYF.

This chain links TRBV18 with TRBJ1-2; 10 nucleotides line up with TRBD1. The CDR3 extends over 15 amino acids. Germline lookup yields CDR1 KGHSH and CDR2 LQKENI. Trimming removed 4 bases from V and 6 bases from J; junction bases left unmatched: 8. CDR3 nucleotide sequence: TGTGCCAGCTCACTAAACCGGGACAGGGGAAATGGCTACACCTTC. Protein product: CASSLNRDRGNGYTF.

This rearrangement joins TRBV28 to TRBJ1-5; tentatively, D is TRBD1 (5 bases). CDR3 length: 15 residues. Between the trimmed V and J ends, which lost 3 bases and 0 bases, there was a span of 9 bases. Germline CDR1 and CDR2: MDHEN and SYDVKM. DNA for the CDR3: TGTGCCAGCAGTTTGGGAGGGGTTAGCAATCAGCCCCAGCATTTT. This sequence encodes CASSLGGVSNQPQHF.

This clone was counted a single time. The gene calls are TRBV6-1 and TRBJ1-2; 10 nucleotides match TRBD1. Germline-derived CDR1 and CDR2 are MNHNS and SASEGT. The V segment lost 3 bases and the J segment 8 bases; nucleotides outside the gene matches: 6. This CDR3 is 14 amino acids long. Here the CDR3 DNA reads TGTGCCAGCAGTGACGAAGGGACAGGGGACGGCTACACCTTC. Translation: CASSDEGTGDGYTF.

The chain uses TRBV11-2 and TRBJ1-2; D uncertain. The germline gives CDR1 SGHAT, CDR2 FQNNGV. Trimming removed 5 bases at V and 7 bases at J, with 11 bases between. The CDR3 sequence is 12 residues long. The CDR3 sequence is CASSLLGSGYTF. In DNA form, the CDR3 reads TGTGCCAGCAGCCTCCTTGGGAGTGGCTACACCTTC.

This clone was found once. The chain links TRBV11-2 to TRBJ1-3, with no clear D. V shed 5 bases and J shed 0 bases, with 14 bases lying between them. This CDR3 has 16 residues. Germline assignment: CDR1 SGHAT and CDR2 FQNNGV. The CDR3 bases are TGTGCCAGCAGCCCTTCGACGCCTAGCTCTGGAAACACCATATATTTT. This gives the protein CASSPSTPSSGNTIYF.

The chain uses TRBV19 and TRBJ2-3; 11 nucleotides match TRBD1. Trimming removed 5 bases from V and 4 bases from J; junction bases left unmatched: 11. The CDR3 loop spans 17 amino acids. CDR1 LNHDA and CDR2 SQIVND come from the germline V gene (reference sequence). The CDR3 sequence: CASSDGQGATIADTQYF. CDR3 DNA: TGTGCCAGTAGTGATGGACAGGGGGCTACCATCGCAGATACGCAGTATTTT.

This chain uses TRBV30 with TRBJ2-1, with 11 bases identical to TRBD2. This CDR3 is 15 amino acids long. V lost 4 bases and J lost 1; bases outside the gene matches: 3. In germline, CDR1 is GTSNPN, CDR2 SVGIG (reference sequence). The DNA of the CDR3 is TGTGCCTGGACGATAGCGGGAGGGTCCTACAATGAGCAGTTCTTC. It translates to CAWTIAGGSYNEQFF. Using reference TRBV30 and TRBJ2-1 for the parts outside the CDR3, the full variable domain is SQTIHQWPATLVQPVGSPLSLECTVEGTSNPNLYWYRQAAGRGLQLLFYSVGIGQISSEVPQNLSASRPQDRQFILSSKKLLLSDSGFYLCAWTIAGGSYNEQFFGPGTRLTVL.

This chain connects TRBV2 to TRBJ1-1; D remains unclear. V was clipped by 5 bases and J by 10 bases, with 11 bases between them. The CDR3 runs 11 residues. CDR1 is SNHLY, CDR2 FYNNEI, per germline. CDR3 nucleotides: TGTGCCAGCAGTACAGAGAGCAGAGCTTTCTTT. Translation: CASSTESRAFF.

V and J are TRBV10-2 and TRBJ2-3, with 10 bases matching TRBD2. The J segment lost 2 bases and the V segment lost 7 bases, leaving 6 bases of the junction unmatched. CDR1 is WSHSY and CDR2 is SAAADI in the germline V gene. The CDR3 is 15 amino acids. In nucleotides, the CDR3 is TGCGCCAGCATCCTGACTAGCGGGTTCACAGATACGCAGTATTTT. This translates into CASILTSGFTDTQYF.

The chain uses TRBV9 and TRBJ1-1; TRBD1 aligns across 9 bases. The CDR3 is 16 amino acids. Germline-derived CDR1 and CDR2 are SGDLS and YYNGEE. With V trimmed by 7 bases and J by 4 bases, 14 bases remained unmatched. This CDR3 reads CASDPGQGLFGTEAFF. CDR3 in DNA: TGTGCCAGCGATCCGGGACAGGGCTTATTCGGCACTGAAGCTTTCTTT.

This rearrangement joins TRBV6-6 to TRBJ2-1; D unresolved. The CDR3 totals 15 residues. Per the germline V gene, CDR1 is MNHNY and CDR2 is SVGAGI (reference sequence). The V end lost 2 bases, the J end lost 5 bases, and 13 bases lay between the germline ends. The CDR3 loop reads CASSYPSNKNNEQFF. The CDR3 DNA sequence: TGTGCCAGCAGTTACCCCAGTAACAAGAACAATGAGCAGTTCTTC.

The genes are TRBV6-6 and TRBJ1-4; tentatively, D is TRBD1 (5 bases). This CDR3 is 15 amino acids long. CDR1 is MNHNY and CDR2 is SVGAGI in the germline V gene (reference sequence). V shed 4 bases and J shed 8 bases, with 17 bases lying between them. The chain's CDR3 is CASSWGDLKGEKLFF. The CDR3 bases are TGTGCCAGCAGTTGGGGGGACCTCAAGGGGGAAAAACTGTTTTTT.

This clone appeared a few times. The DNA for the CDR3 is TGTGCCAGCAGCTTGGTGCAGGGGCTTCGCGAGCAGTACTTC. Amino acids: CASSLVQGLREQYF. The gene calls are TRBV5-5 and TRBJ2-7; D may be TRBD1 (6 bases). The CDR3 extends over 14 amino acids. Looked up from germline, CDR1 is SGHKS and CDR2 is YYEKEE (reference sequence). The V and J ends lost 0 bases and 6 bases respectively, with 13 bases between them.